The next 10 T cell receptor beta chains were all read from a single sample in a study of OX40 agonist ivuxolimab in advanced cancers. Data came from immunoSEQ multiplex PCR; TCRdb stores just in-frame clones and leaves some out. The sample consists of tens of thousands of clones, roughly 80% of them appearing once. Sequencing was performed on CD4+ or CD8+ T cells sorted from blood, taken in a trial of the OX40 agonist ivuxolimab. These receptors came from an adult with an advanced solid tumor such as melanoma, head and neck, liver or kidney cancer.

The chain recombines TRBV28 with TRBJ1-1; D is ambiguous. Germline-derived CDR1 and CDR2 are MDHEN and SYDVKM. Trimming took 4 bases from V and 2 from J, leaving 2 bases between them. The CDR3 sequence is 11 residues long. Here the CDR3 reads CASSSNTEAFF. The CDR3 nucleotides are TGTGCCAGCAGTTCAAACACTGAAGCTTTCTTT. The full variable domain, completed using reference TRBV28 and TRBJ1-1, is DVKVTQSSRYLVKRTGEKVFLECVQDMDHENMFWYRQDPGLGLRLIYFSYDVKMKEKGDIPEGYSVSREKKERFSLILESASTNQTSMYLCASSSNTEAFFGQGTRLTVV.

V usage is TRBV5-1 and J usage is TRBJ2-3; TRBD1 aligns across 8 bases. This CDR3 is 16 amino acids long. J gave up 4 bases and V 3 bases, and 10 bases lay outside the gene matches. Germline V CDR1 and CDR2: SGHRS, YFSETQ. CDR3 nucleotide sequence: TGCGCCAGCAGCTCCGCAGGGGGCTTGGCCGCAGATACGCAGTATTTT. As protein: CASSSAGGLAADTQYF.

This chain connects TRBV12-5 to TRBJ2-2; the match to TRBD2 covers 8 bases. J was trimmed by 0 bases and V by 5 bases; bases with no gene match: 8. CDR1 is LGHNT, CDR2 FRNRAP, per germline. The CDR3 length is 17 residues. CDR3 bases: TGTGCTAGTGGTCCCCCTCGGACTAGCCCGAACACCGGGGAGCTGTTTTTT. Translated, it gives CASGPPRTSPNTGELFF. The full variable domain, rest sourced from reference TRBV12-5 and TRBJ2-2, is DARVTQTPRHKVTEMGQEVTMRCQPILGHNTVFWYRQTMMQGLELLAYFRNRAPLDDSGMPKDRFSAEMPDATLATLKIQPSEPRDSAVYFCASGPPRTSPNTGELFFGEGSRLTVL.

V gene TRBV4-3 combines with J gene TRBJ1-2; TRBD1 is a possible D gene (5 bases). The CDR3 sequence is 15 residues long. V lost 0 bases and J lost 8, with 16 bases in between. Germline V gives CDR1 LGHNA, CDR2 YSLEER. CDR3 bases: TGCGCCAGCAGCCAAGAACAGGCTTTGGTGCGCGGCTACACCTTC. The encoded protein is CASSQEQALVRGYTF.

The chain joins TRBV5-1 to TRBJ2-2, with D unresolved. In germline, CDR1 is SGHRS, CDR2 YFSETQ. The CDR3 runs 16 residues. V was trimmed by 0 bases and J by 1 base, leaving 10 bases between them. For the CDR3, the DNA is TGCGCCAGCAGCTTGGTACCTATAGGGAACACCGGGGAGCTGTTTTTT. It is translated as CASSLVPIGNTGELFF.

The J gene is TRBJ1-1, the V gene TRBV19; D remains unclear. Germline values: CDR1 LNHDA, CDR2 SQIVND (reference sequence). Deletions cut 0 bases from V and 0 bases from J, with 8 bases between. This CDR3 spans 15 amino acids. CDR3: CASSIEAAMNTEAFF. The CDR3 DNA is TGTGCCAGTAGTATAGAGGCAGCTATGAACACTGAAGCTTTCTTT.

The chain employs TRBV15 and TRBJ2-7; D may correspond to TRBD1 or TRBD2 (5 bases each). CDR1 is LNHNV and CDR2 is YYDKDF in the germline V gene (reference sequence). CDR3 length: 14 residues. Trimming removed 5 bases at V and 2 bases at J, with 13 bases between. The CDR3, as DNA: TGTGCCACCAGCCTGGGACCGCCGCCCTACGAGCAGTACTTC. Encoded protein: CATSLGPPPYEQYF.

The rearrangement uses TRBV16 and TRBJ2-1; D not resolved. This CDR3 spans 12 amino acids. Germline-derived CDR1 and CDR2 are KGHSY and FQNENV. Trimming pared 2 bases from V and 10 bases from J, leaving 9 bases between. CDR3 in DNA: TGTGCCAGCAGCCAAGTAGCAAGGGAGCAGTTCTTC. Its translation: CASSQVAREQFF.

This clone has only a few counts. The chain carries TRBV5-1 and TRBJ1-2, with a tentative D call TRBD1 (5 bases). V shed 3 bases and J shed 7 bases, with 19 bases lying between them. The germline V gene has CDR1 SGHRS and CDR2 YFSETQ. The CDR3 covers 15 residues. The CDR3 is CASSYGVLDIPGYTF. The CDR3 coding sequence is TGCGCCAGCAGCTATGGAGTATTGGACATTCCTGGCTACACCTTC.

This clone was seen a handful of times. The chain employs TRBV6-5 and TRBJ1-1; D may be TRBD1 (6 bases). Germline V gene sequence: CDR1 MNHEY, CDR2 SVGAGI. The CDR3 has 12 residues. With 4 bases removed from V and 10 bases from J, the gap between germline ends came to 13 bases. The CDR3 bases are TGTGCCAGCAGTTCCCCTTCGACAGGAGCTTTCTTT. Encoded protein: CASSSPSTGAFF.